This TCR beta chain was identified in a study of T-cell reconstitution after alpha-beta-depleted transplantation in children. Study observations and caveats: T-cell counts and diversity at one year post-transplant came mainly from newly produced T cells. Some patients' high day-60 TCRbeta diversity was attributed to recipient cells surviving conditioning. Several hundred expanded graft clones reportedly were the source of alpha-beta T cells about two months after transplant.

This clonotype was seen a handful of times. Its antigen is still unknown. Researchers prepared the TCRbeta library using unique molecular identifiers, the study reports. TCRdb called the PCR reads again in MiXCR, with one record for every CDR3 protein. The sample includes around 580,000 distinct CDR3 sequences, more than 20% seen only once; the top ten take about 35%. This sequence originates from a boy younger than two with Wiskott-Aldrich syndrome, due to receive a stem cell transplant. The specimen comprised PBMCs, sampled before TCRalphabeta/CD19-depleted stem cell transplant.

As DNA, the CDR3 is TGCGCCAGCAGCTATCCCCTGGATGCGAGGGGCCGGGGGGATACGCAGTATTTT. Translated: CASSYPLDARGRGDTQYF. This chain uses TRBV5-1 with TRBJ2-3, with a tentative D call TRBD2 (6 bases). V lost 3 bases, J lost 6 bases, and 26 bases lay in between. The CDR3 is made up of 18 amino acids. CDR1 is SGHRS and CDR2 is YFSETQ in the germline V gene.